The 14 T cell receptor beta chains below all came from one sample that was sequenced in a study of OX40 agonist ivuxolimab in advanced cancers. The library was generated by the immunoSEQ multiplex PCR assay. This is the immuneACCESS table as TCRdb keeps it, with only in-frame sequences that have V and J called. A part of the clones is gone; compared with another copy, unresolved V genes explain less than half, and the rest is unexplained. Counted in this sample were some 80,000 clones; around 88% of them appeared once. Around 7% of the sample lies in the top ten. Sequenced material: CD4+ or CD8+ T cells sorted from blood, taken in a trial of the OX40 agonist ivuxolimab. All receptors come from an adult with an advanced solid tumor such as melanoma, head and neck, liver or kidney cancer.

J is TRBJ1-3 and V is TRBV11-3; 7 bases match TRBD1. After removal of 5 bases from V and 0 bases from J, the junction contained 4 bases not matched to a gene. This CDR3 is 15 amino acids long. Per germline, CDR1 SGHNT and CDR2 YENEEA. CDR3 sequence: CASSHGTASGNTIYF. CDR3 sequence (DNA): TGTGCCAGCAGCCACGGGACAGCCTCTGGAAACACCATATATTTT.

This clone showed up just a few times. The rearrangement links TRBV15 to TRBJ1-1; D may be TRBD1 (6 bases). V dropped 3 bases and J dropped 8 bases, with 16 bases sitting between them. This CDR3 region has 14 residues. Germline loops: CDR1 LNHNV, CDR2 YYDKDF (reference sequence). The CDR3 DNA reads as TGTGCCACCAGCAGCCATCACAGGGACCTCGAAGCTTTCTTT. Encoded protein: CATSSHHRDLEAFF. The full variable domain, with the rest looked up from reference TRBV15 and TRBJ1-1, is DAMVIQNPRYQVTQFGKPVTLSCSQTLNHNVMYWYQQKSSQAPKLLFHYYDKDFNNEADTPDNFQSRRPNTSFCFLDIRSPGLGDTAMYLCATSSHHRDLEAFFGQGTRLTVV.

The gene calls are TRBV6-1 and TRBJ2-2; 7 nucleotides agree with TRBD2. The length of the CDR3 is 14 residues. Germline V gene lookup returns CDR1 MNHNS and CDR2 SASEGT. The trim removed 8 bases at V and 6 bases at J, leaving 9 bases unmatched. The CDR3 loop is CASLDTGGSGELFF. In nucleotides, the CDR3 is TGTGCCAGCCTTGACACCGGGGGGTCCGGGGAGCTGTTTTTT.

This sequence joins TRBV28 and TRBJ2-7; possible D gene TRBD2, 5 bases. The germline CDR1 and CDR2 sequences are MDHEN and SYDVKM. The V end was cut by 7 bases, the J end by 0 bases, with 16 bases between. This CDR3 is built from 15 residues. CDR3 nucleotides: TGTGCCAGCATTAGCGTGGGCAGTAGCTCCTACGAGCAGTACTTC. Translated, it gives CASISVGSSSYEQYF.

Here the CDR3 reads CASSQGGNTEAFF. The DNA of the CDR3 is TGTGCCAGCTCACAGGGAGGGAACACTGAAGCTTTCTTT. This chain joins TRBV18 and TRBJ1-1; D is uncertain. Trimming left V 4 bases short and J 1 base short, with 7 bases between. Germline V gene lookup returns CDR1 KGHSH and CDR2 LQKENI. The CDR3 consists of 13 residues.

The rearrangement uses TRBV29-1 and TRBJ2-5, with D uncertain. Trimming stripped 5 bases from V and 0 bases from J, with 19 bases between. Germline loops: CDR1 SQVTM, CDR2 ANQGSEA. The CDR3 has 16 residues. The CDR3 is CSVPNPSLVYQETQYF. CDR3 in DNA: TGCAGCGTTCCAAACCCTTCCTTGGTATACCAAGAGACCCAGTACTTC.

CDR3 nucleotide sequence: TGTGCCAGCAGTGAAAGGGCCTTCGGCGGGCCCCAGCATTTT. Encoded protein: CASSERAFGGPQHF. The chain carries TRBV6-1 and TRBJ1-5, with D unresolved. Trimming took off 2 bases at V and 9 bases at J, with 14 bases between the two ends. The CDR3 spans 14 residues. Germline V lookup: CDR1 MNHNS, CDR2 SASEGT.

The chain links TRBV29-1 to TRBJ1-1, with D possibly being TRBD1 (5 bases). Trimming left V 6 bases short and J 6 bases short, with 35 bases between. Germline V CDR1 and CDR2: SQVTM, ANQGSEA. The CDR3 covers 19 residues. CDR3 sequence: CSVSRSPGTGLKTLSEAFF. The CDR3 nucleotides read TGCAGCGTCTCCCGCAGCCCAGGGACGGGTCTGAAAACCCTTTCTGAAGCTTTCTTT.

The genes are TRBV16 and TRBJ2-7; D not certain. Trimming cost V 0 bases and J 1 base, with 10 bases left between them. Germline V lookup: CDR1 KGHSY, CDR2 FQNENV. The CDR3 runs 15 residues. CDR3 in amino acids: CASSQSRLASYEQYF. In nucleotides, the CDR3 is TGTGCCAGCAGCCAATCGCGGCTGGCTTCCTACGAGCAGTACTTC.

The chain is built from TRBV14 and TRBJ1-4; unclear D gene. Trimming took 1 base from V and 4 from J, leaving 7 bases between them. Germline values: CDR1 SGHDN, CDR2 FVKESK. The CDR3 is 14 amino acids. In DNA, the CDR3 is TGTGCCAGCAGCCAAGCGGACTATAATGAAAAACTGTTTTTT. Amino acids: CASSQADYNEKLFF.

The chain uses TRBV5-1 and TRBJ1-1, with TRBD1 matching 12 bases. The ends lost 2 bases at V and 8 bases at J; junction bases unmatched: 4. The CDR3 runs 14 residues. Germline-derived CDR1 and CDR2 are SGHRS and YFSETQ. CDR3 coding DNA: TGCGCCAGCAGCTTCGGGACAGGGGGCGGGGAAGCTTTCTTT. This gives the protein CASSFGTGGGEAFF.

V and J are TRBV6-5 and TRBJ1-3; 9 bases align to TRBD1. V dropped 4 bases and J dropped 3; count of bases not matched to a gene: 7. This CDR3 is built from 16 residues. Germline values: CDR1 MNHEY, CDR2 SVGAGI. The CDR3 DNA is TGTGCCAGCAGTTTCCTGACAGGGGGTATTGGAAACACCATATATTTT. Translating it yields CASSFLTGGIGNTIYF.

The chain is built from TRBV6-1 and TRBJ2-4; 11 bases line up with TRBD2. The V segment lost 6 bases and the J segment 10 bases; nucleotides outside the gene matches: 11. The CDR3 spans 15 residues. The germline V gene has CDR1 MNHNS and CDR2 SASEGT. CDR3 residues: CASRVGLAGGGIQYF. The CDR3 bases are TGTGCCAGCAGAGTCGGACTAGCGGGCGGAGGAATTCAGTACTTC.

The chain joins TRBV7-2 to TRBJ1-5, with 8 bases lining up with TRBD1. In germline, CDR1 is SGHTA, CDR2 FQGNSA. V lost 5 bases and J lost 5; bases outside the gene matches: 8. This CDR3 region has 15 residues. DNA of the CDR3: TGTGCCAGCAGCGACGGACAGGGTTTTTATCAGCCCCAGCATTTT. This encodes CASSDGQGFYQPQHF. Full variable domain (remainder filled in from reference TRBV7-2 and TRBJ1-5): GAGVSQSPSNKVTEKGKDVELRCDPISGHTALYWYRQSLGQGLEFLIYFQGNSAPDKSGLPSDRFSAERTGGSVSTLTIQRTQQEDSAVYLCASSDGQGFYQPQHFGDGTRLSIL.